A selection of T cell receptor beta chains follows, all from one sample in a study of T cell responses to AZD1222 COVID-19 vaccine. Using immunoSEQ multiplex PCR, the repertoire was profiled, and TCRdb retains in-frame clones only, with some absent. The sample shows about 150,000 clones, 92% of them seen only once. This specimen was peripheral blood, taken on day 0 of AZD1222 vaccination. These receptors originate from an adult in good health. Both conserved end residues are part of each CDR3. Fields, in order: CDR3 protein, CDR3 DNA, V gene, CDR3 length, J gene, D gene, clone size. D genes are given only for firm matches. Expanded clones are given a class, and other clones once, few, many or no size at all.

CSAYGRTGGSGELFF,TGCAGCGCATATGGTAGGACAGGGGGCTCCGGGGAGCTGTTTTTT,TRBV29-1,15,TRBJ2-2,TRBD1,NA
CTSSLSDGEIYGYTF,TGCACCAGCAGCCTATCGGACGGTGAGATCTATGGCTACACCTTC,TRBV1,15,TRBJ1-2,NA,NA
CASSIQGADEQYF,TGTGCCAGTAGTATCCAGGGGGCGGACGAGCAGTACTTC,TRBV19,13,TRBJ2-7,TRBD1,NA
CASSPYSSGNTIYF,TGTGCCAGTAGTCCCTATAGCTCTGGAAACACCATATATTTT,TRBV19,14,TRBJ1-3,NA,few
CASSASPELTYEQYF,TGTGCCAGTAGTGCAAGCCCCGAGCTAACCTACGAGCAGTACTTC,TRBV19,15,TRBJ2-7,NA,NA
CASSWRRDSLEQFF,TGTGCCAGCAGCTGGCGAAGGGACTCCCTTGAGCAGTTCTTC,TRBV7-3,14,TRBJ2-1,NA,NA
CASSQNQGVPYYEQYF,TGTGCCAGCAGCCAAAACCAGGGGGTCCCCTACTACGAGCAGTACTTC,TRBV21-1,16,TRBJ2-7,NA,NA
CASSVELAGGWGNNEQFF,TGTGCCAGCAGCGTAGAACTAGCGGGAGGCTGGGGTAACAATGAGCAGTTCTTC,TRBV9,18,TRBJ2-1,TRBD2,NA
CASSEAGGPSEQFF,TGTGCCAGCAGTGAAGCGGGAGGGCCCTCTGAGCAGTTCTTC,TRBV2,14,TRBJ2-1,TRBD2,NA
CASSLAPGGANTGELFF,TGCGCCAGCAGCTTGGCCCCGGGGGGGGCGAACACCGGGGAGCTGTTTTTT,TRBV5-1,17,TRBJ2-2,TRBD2,NA
CASSPTIRLANEQFF,TGTGCCAGCAGCCCTACCATAAGACTAGCCAATGAGCAGTTCTTC,TRBV3-1/TRBV3-2,15,TRBJ2-1,TRBD2,NA
CASSMRGLKGPNYGYTF,TGTGCCAGTAGTATGCGAGGATTGAAGGGTCCCAACTATGGCTACACCTTC,TRBV19,17,TRBJ1-2,NA,NA
CASSYLGEQFF,TGTGCCAGCAGTTACCTGGGGGAGCAGTTCTTC,TRBV6-5,11,TRBJ2-1,NA,NA
CASSSKSDPGQAYTGELFF,TGCGCCAGCAGCTCCAAATCCGACCCGGGACAGGCCTACACCGGGGAGCTGTTTTTT,TRBV5-1,19,TRBJ2-2,TRBD1,NA
CAISEREANQPQHF,TGTGCCATCAGTGAACGGGAAGCAAATCAGCCCCAGCATTTT,TRBV10-3,14,TRBJ1-5,NA,once
CASGGAYNEQFF,TGTGCCTCTGGGGGGGCCTACAATGAGCAGTTCTTC,TRBV24-1,12,TRBJ2-1,TRBD2,NA